This entry lists 14 T cell receptor beta chains sequenced from one sample in a study of blood T cell repertoires in COVID-19. Using immunoSEQ multiplex PCR, the repertoire was profiled, and TCRdb retains in-frame clones only, with some absent. Seen here are more than 200,000 clones, roughly four fifths observed once, and the top ten hold around 2.3%. The sample taken for sequencing was peripheral blood. The receptors come from a middle-aged woman with active or convalescent COVID-19.

This clone was seen a few times. The J gene is TRBJ2-7, the V gene TRBV7-2; possibly TRBD2 for D (6 bases). CDR1 is SGHTA, CDR2 FQGNSA, per germline. V lost 0 bases and J 6 bases, leaving 12 bases between the germline ends. The CDR3 loop spans 14 amino acids. CDR3 protein: CASSLAGGFGEQYF. The CDR3 bases are TGTGCCAGCAGCTTAGCTGGGGGGTTTGGCGAGCAGTACTTC. The variable domain in full, completed from reference TRBV7-2 and TRBJ2-7, reads GAGVSQSPSNKVTEKGKDVELRCDPISGHTALYWYRQSLGQGLEFLIYFQGNSAPDKSGLPSDRFSAERTGGSVSTLTIQRTQQEDSAVYLCASSLAGGFGEQYFGPGTRLTVT.

The chain recombines TRBV2 with TRBJ1-1; the D is unclear. CDR1 is SNHLY, CDR2 FYNNEI, per germline. Trimming shortened V by 6 bases and J by 3 bases, and 17 bases separated the two germline ends. The CDR3 contains 15 residues. The CDR3 coding sequence is TGTGCCAGCAGATTGGCGCTTACCCAGGACACTGAAGCTTTCTTT. Its translation: CASRLALTQDTEAFF.

This rearrangement joins TRBV9 to TRBJ2-7; the D gene is possibly TRBD1 (6 bases). The ends were cut back, 3 bases at V and 3 bases at J, with 16 bases in the middle. The CDR3 consists of 15 residues. Germline CDR1 reads SGDLS; CDR2 reads YYNGEE. The CDR3 protein is CASSDSQDSNYEQYF. The DNA for the CDR3 is TGTGCCAGCAGCGATAGCCAGGACAGCAACTACGAGCAGTACTTC.

This clone was seen once. This chain links TRBV6-4 with TRBJ2-1; 11 nucleotides match TRBD2. This CDR3 comprises 14 residues. V gave up 5 bases and J gave up 6 bases; unmatched junction bases: 3. Germline CDR1 reads MRHNA; CDR2 reads SNTAGT. The CDR3 sequence is CASSTTSGSNEQFF. The CDR3 nucleotides are TGTGCCAGCAGTACCACTAGCGGGAGCAATGAGCAGTTCTTC.

The chain joins TRBV14 to TRBJ1-5; the D gene is possibly TRBD1 (6 bases). CDR1 SGHDN and CDR2 FVKESK come from the germline V gene. This CDR3 region has 13 residues. The ends were cut back, 4 bases at V and 5 bases at J, with 9 bases in the middle. This CDR3 reads CASSPDSYQPQHF. CDR3 sequence (DNA): TGTGCCAGCAGCCCGGACAGCTATCAGCCCCAGCATTTT.

J is TRBJ2-3 and V is TRBV24-1; 16 bases agree with TRBD2. Germline V gene sequence: CDR1 KGHDR, CDR2 SFDVKD. V lost 5 bases, J lost 1 base, and 8 bases stayed unmatched. There are 19 residues in the CDR3. DNA for the CDR3: TGTGCCACCAGTGGAACCGGGACTAGCGGGGGGGGACGCACAGATACGCAGTATTTT. The encoded protein is CATSGTGTSGGGRTDTQYF.

This clone was observed a handful of times. This sequence joins TRBV7-2 and TRBJ1-3; D is unclear. V lost 5 bases, J lost 0 bases, and 14 bases lay in between. The CDR3 runs to 16 residues. CDR1 is SGHTA, CDR2 FQGNSA, per germline. The chain's CDR3 is CASSPLHLGSGNTIYF. CDR3 DNA: TGTGCCAGCAGCCCACTACATTTGGGCTCTGGAAACACCATATATTTT.

The genes are TRBV6-5 and TRBJ1-2, with 8 positions matching TRBD1. Trimming removed 6 bases from V and 7 bases from J; junction bases left unmatched: 7. The germline gives CDR1 MNHEY, CDR2 SVGAGI. The CDR3 is 13 amino acids. The CDR3 is CASRGQGAVGYTF. Here the CDR3 DNA reads TGTGCCAGCAGGGGCCAGGGGGCAGTTGGCTACACCTTC.

This chain uses TRBV2 with TRBJ2-5; weak D call: TRBD1 (6 bases). Germline V gene data show CDR1 as SNHLY and CDR2 as FYNNEI. The CDR3 length is 12 residues. The V end was cut by 5 bases, the J end by 6 bases, with 10 bases between. CDR3 sequence: CASSPGVQTQYF. The CDR3 nucleotides read TGTGCCAGCAGTCCAGGGGTGCAGACCCAGTACTTC.

The J gene is TRBJ1-2, the V gene TRBV9; D ambiguous. CDR3 length equals 15 residues. CDR1 is SGDLS and CDR2 is YYNGEE in the germline V gene. V dropped 3 bases and J dropped 0 bases, with 12 bases sitting between them. Written as DNA, the CDR3 is TGTGCCAGCAGCGCGATGTCCTCAGCTAACTATGGCTACACCTTC. The encoded protein is CASSAMSSANYGYTF.

The count of this clone is one. This chain uses TRBV12-3 or TRBV12-4 with TRBJ2-4, with D possibly TRBD2 on 6 matching bases. Trimming removed 7 bases at V and 1 base at J, with 8 bases between. The CDR3 has 13 amino acids. The CDR3 coding sequence is TGTGCCAGCACTCGGGGGGCCAAAAACATTCAGTACTTC. It is translated as CASTRGAKNIQYF.

This clone has just one count. The rearrangement links TRBV7-2 to TRBJ1-6; 8 bases match TRBD1. Germline V gives CDR1 SGHTA, CDR2 FQGNSA. J lost 5 bases, V lost 0 bases, and 6 bases had no gene match. The CDR3 loop spans 17 amino acids. CDR3: CASSLAAGGADNSPLHF. CDR3 sequence (DNA): TGTGCCAGCAGCTTAGCGGCAGGGGGCGCGGATAATTCACCCCTCCACTTT.

This sequence joins TRBV24-1 and TRBJ2-3, with no clear D. This CDR3 has 13 residues. Per germline, CDR1 KGHDR and CDR2 SFDVKD. Trimming pared 1 base from V and 3 bases from J, leaving 4 bases between. The DNA of the CDR3 is TGTGCCACCAGTGATTTCCGTACAGATACGCAGTATTTT. It yields the protein CATSDFRTDTQYF.

This clone was seen a few times. The chain couples TRBV10-1 to TRBJ2-2; D is ambiguous. Trimming cost V 3 bases and J 4 bases, with 3 bases left between them. This CDR3 is built from 12 residues. Germline-derived CDR1 and CDR2 are WNHNN and SYGVQD (reference sequence). CDR3 region: CASSDSTGELFF. Here the CDR3 DNA reads TGCGCCAGCAGTGACAGCACCGGGGAGCTGTTTTTT.